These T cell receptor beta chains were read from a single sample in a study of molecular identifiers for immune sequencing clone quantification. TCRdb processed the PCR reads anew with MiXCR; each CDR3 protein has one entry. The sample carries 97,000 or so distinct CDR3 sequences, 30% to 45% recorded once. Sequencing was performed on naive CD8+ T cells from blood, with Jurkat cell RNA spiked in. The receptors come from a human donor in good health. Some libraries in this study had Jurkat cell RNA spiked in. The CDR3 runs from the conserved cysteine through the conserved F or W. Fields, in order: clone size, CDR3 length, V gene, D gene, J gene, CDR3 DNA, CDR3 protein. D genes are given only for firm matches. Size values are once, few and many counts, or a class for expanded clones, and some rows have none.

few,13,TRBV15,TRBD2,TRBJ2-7,TGTGCCACCAGTAGCGGGAGTTTGTACGAGCAGTACTTC,CATSSGSLYEQYF
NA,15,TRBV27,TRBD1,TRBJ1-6,TGTGCCAGCAGTTCCCGAGGACAGGGAGGTTCACCCCTCCACTTT,CASSSRGQGGSPLHF
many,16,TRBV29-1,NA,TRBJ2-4,TGCAGCGTTGAAGTACAGGGCCCCCTAGCCAAAAACATTCAGTACTTC,CSVEVQGPLAKNIQYF
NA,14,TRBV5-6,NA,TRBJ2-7,TGTGCCAGCAGCTTTGGGACGGATACCTACGAGCAGTACTTC,CASSFGTDTYEQYF
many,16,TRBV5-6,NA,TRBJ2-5,TGTGCCAGCAGCTTGCGAGTCAGGGCCAGTCAAGAGACCCAGTACTTC,CASSLRVRASQETQYF
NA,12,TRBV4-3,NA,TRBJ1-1,TGCGCCAGCGGTTTCTGGGGCACTGAAGCTTTCTTT,CASGFWGTEAFF
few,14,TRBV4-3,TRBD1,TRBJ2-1,TGCGCCAGCAGCCAAGGGACAGGGGCCCGGGAGCAGTTCTTC,CASSQGTGAREQFF
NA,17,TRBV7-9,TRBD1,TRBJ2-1,TGTGCCAGCAGCTTAGGAGGGACAGGGGCTGACTGGACTGAGCAGTTCTTC,CASSLGGTGADWTEQFF
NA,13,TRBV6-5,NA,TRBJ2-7,TGTGCCAGCATTAGTTTGGGGGCCGGCGAGCAGTACTTC,CASISLGAGEQYF
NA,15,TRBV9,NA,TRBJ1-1,TGTGCCAGCAGCGTTGGGGTTTCCCGGAACACTGAAGCTTTCTTT,CASSVGVSRNTEAFF
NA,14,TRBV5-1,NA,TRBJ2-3,TGCGCCAGCAGCTTGGTGGTCAGGTATGATACGCAGTATTTT,CASSLVVRYDTQYF
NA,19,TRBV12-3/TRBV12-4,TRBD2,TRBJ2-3,TGTGCCAGCTGTTTTTATCTCTACGGTGGGACTAGGGCACCCGGTACGCAGTATTTT,CASCFYLYGGTRAPGTQYF
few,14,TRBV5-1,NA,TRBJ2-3,TGCGCCAGCAGCTTTAGGGATTTTACAGATACGCAGTATTTT,CASSFRDFTDTQYF
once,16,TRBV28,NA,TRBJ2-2,TGTGCCAGCAGATACGACCGGACAACGAACACCGGGGAGCTGTTTTTT,CASRYDRTTNTGELFF
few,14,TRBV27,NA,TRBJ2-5,TGTGCCAGCAGTTTAGGTTTTAGGCAAGAGACCCAGTACTTC,CASSLGFRQETQYF
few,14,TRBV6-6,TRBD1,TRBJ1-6,TGTGCCAGCAGTGTCCAGGGGGGAGATTCACCCCTCCACTTT,CASSVQGGDSPLHF
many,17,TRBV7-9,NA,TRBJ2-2,TGTGCCAGCAGCTTAGCGGCTCGCGGCGCGAACACCGGGGAGCTGTTTTTT,CASSLAARGANTGELFF
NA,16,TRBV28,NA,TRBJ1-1,TGTGCCAGCAGTTCATCCGGGACACAAACTGCGAACGAAGCTTTCTTT,CASSSSGTQTANEAFF
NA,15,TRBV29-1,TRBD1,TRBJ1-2,TGCAGCGTTGAACAGGGGGCGTCCGGTTCGAATGGCTACACCTTC,CSVEQGASGSNGYTF
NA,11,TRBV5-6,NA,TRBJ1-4,TGTGCCAGCAGCTTGGGTACAAAACTGTTTTTT,CASSLGTKLFF
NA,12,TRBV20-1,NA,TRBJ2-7,TGCAGTGCCAACGGACTCCTCTACGAGCAGTACTTC,CSANGLLYEQYF
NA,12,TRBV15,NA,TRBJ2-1,TGTGCCACCAGCAGACTTTACAATGAGCAGTTCTTC,CATSRLYNEQFF
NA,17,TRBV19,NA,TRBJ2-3,TGTGCCAGTAGTATAGATGGGCAGACACGTCCCGCAGATACGCAGTATTTT,CASSIDGQTRPADTQYF
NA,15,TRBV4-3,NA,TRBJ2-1,TGCGCCAGCAGCCAAGACCGGAGCTCCTACAATGAGCAGTTCTTC,CASSQDRSSYNEQFF
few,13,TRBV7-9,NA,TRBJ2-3,TGTGCCAGCAGCCAAACCTTTCCAGATACGCAGTATTTT,CASSQTFPDTQYF
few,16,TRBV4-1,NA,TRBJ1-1,TGCGCCAGCAGCCACCGGACCGGAGGAGGGAACACTGAAGCTTTCTTT,CASSHRTGGGNTEAFF
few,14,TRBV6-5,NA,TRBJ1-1,TGTGCCAGCAGTTGGGGGGCAGGGCGGACTGAAGCTTTCTTT,CASSWGAGRTEAFF
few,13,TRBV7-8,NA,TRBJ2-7,TGTGCCAGCAGCTATTCGCAGGTCTACGAGCAGTACTTC,CASSYSQVYEQYF
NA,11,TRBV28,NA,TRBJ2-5,TGTGCCAGCAGTTTATACGAGACCCAGTACTTC,CASSLYETQYF
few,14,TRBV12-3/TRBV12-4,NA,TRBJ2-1,TGTGCCAGCTCGCCCGGGACCTCCTACAATGAGCAGTTCTTC,CASSPGTSYNEQFF
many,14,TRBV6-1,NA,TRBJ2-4,TGTGCCAGCAGTAAACGAAGTGCCAAAAACATTCAGTACTTC,CASSKRSAKNIQYF
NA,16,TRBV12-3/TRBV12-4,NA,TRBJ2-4,TGTGCCAGCAGTTTTTTGGGATTTTTAGCCAAAAACATTCAGTACTTC,CASSFLGFLAKNIQYF
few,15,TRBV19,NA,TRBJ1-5,TGTGCCAGTACCTACTTCGGGACTAGCAATCAGCCCCAGCATTTT,CASTYFGTSNQPQHF
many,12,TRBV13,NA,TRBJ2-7,TGTGCCAGCAGGAGCGGGCGTCGAGAGCAGTACTTC,CASRSGRREQYF
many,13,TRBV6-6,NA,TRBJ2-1,TGTGCCAGCAGTTACGGGGGTGTCTATGAGCAGTTCTTC,CASSYGGVYEQFF
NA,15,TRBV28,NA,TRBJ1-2,TGTGCCAGCAGTTTACGGGACGGGGTAAACTATGGCTACACCTTC,CASSLRDGVNYGYTF
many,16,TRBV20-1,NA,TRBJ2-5,TGCAGTGCAAATAGGGCCGCAGTGGATAGTCAAGAGACCCAGTACTTC,CSANRAAVDSQETQYF
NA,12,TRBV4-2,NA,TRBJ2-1,TGTGCCAGCAGCCAACAGGTTGATGAGCAGGTCTTC,CASSQQVDEQVF
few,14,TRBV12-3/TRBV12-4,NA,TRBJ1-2,TGTGCCAGCACCCCCGGACGGCTGACTGTTGGCTACACCTTC,CASTPGRLTVGYTF
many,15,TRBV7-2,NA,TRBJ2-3,TGTGCCAGCACTTGGCTGGGCGGGGGCACAGATACGCAGTATTTT,CASTWLGGGTDTQYF
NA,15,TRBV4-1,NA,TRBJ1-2,TGCGCCAGCAGCCAGAGTATTACAGGCAACTATGGCTACACCTTC,CASSQSITGNYGYTF
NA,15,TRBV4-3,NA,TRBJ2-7,TGCGCCAGCAGCCAGTCCCAGCGGGCTCGCTACGAGCAGAACTTC,CASSQSQRARYEQNF
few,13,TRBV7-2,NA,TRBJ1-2,TGTGCCAGCAGCTTACTCCCCCGCTATGGCTACACCTTC,CASSLLPRYGYTF
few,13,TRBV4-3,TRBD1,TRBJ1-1,TGCGCCAGCAGCCTTCAGGGGGCTTCTGAAGCTTTCTTT,CASSLQGASEAFF
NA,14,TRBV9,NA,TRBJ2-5,TGTGCCAGCAGCTTAGAAGGGGGAGGAGAGACCCAGTACTTC,CASSLEGGGETQYF
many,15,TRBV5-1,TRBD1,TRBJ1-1,TGCGCCAGCAGCCTCAAGACAGGGATGAACACTGAAGCTTTCTTT,CASSLKTGMNTEAFF